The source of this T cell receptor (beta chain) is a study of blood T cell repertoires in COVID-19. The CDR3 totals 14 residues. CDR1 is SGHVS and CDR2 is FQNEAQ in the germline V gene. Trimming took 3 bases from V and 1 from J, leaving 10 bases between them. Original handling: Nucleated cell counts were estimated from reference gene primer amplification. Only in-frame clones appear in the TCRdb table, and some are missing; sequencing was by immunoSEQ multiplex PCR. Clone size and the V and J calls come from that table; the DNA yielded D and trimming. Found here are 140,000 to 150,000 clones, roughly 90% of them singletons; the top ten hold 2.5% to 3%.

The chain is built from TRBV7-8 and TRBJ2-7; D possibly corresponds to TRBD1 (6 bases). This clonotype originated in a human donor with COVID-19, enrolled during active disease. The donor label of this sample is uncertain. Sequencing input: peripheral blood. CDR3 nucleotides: TGTGCCAGCAGCTTCCAGGACAGTTCCTACGAGCAGTACTTC. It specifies CASSFQDSSYEQYF. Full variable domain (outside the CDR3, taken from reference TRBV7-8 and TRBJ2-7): GAGVSQSPRYKVAKRGQDVALRCDPISGHVSLFWYQQALGQGPEFLTYFQNEAQLDKSGLPSDRFFAERPEGSVSTLKIQRTQQEDSAVYLCASSFQDSSYEQYFGPGTRLTVT.